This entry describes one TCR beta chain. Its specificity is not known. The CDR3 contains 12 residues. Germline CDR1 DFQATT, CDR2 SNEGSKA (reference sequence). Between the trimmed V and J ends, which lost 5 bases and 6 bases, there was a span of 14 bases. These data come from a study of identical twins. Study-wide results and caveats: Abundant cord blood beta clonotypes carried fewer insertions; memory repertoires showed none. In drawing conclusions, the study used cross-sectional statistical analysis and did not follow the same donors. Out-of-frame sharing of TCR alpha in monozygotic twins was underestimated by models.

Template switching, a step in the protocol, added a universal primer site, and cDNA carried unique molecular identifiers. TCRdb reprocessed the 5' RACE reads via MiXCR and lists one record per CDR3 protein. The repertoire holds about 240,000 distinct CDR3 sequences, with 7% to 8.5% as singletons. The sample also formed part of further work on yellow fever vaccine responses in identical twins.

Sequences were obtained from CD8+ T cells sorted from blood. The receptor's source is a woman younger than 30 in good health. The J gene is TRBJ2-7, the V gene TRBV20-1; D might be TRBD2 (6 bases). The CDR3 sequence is CSAGLSPVEQYF. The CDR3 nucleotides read TGCAGTGCTGGACTAAGCCCGGTCGAGCAGTACTTC.